This T cell receptor (beta chain) appears in the sequencing data of a study of blood T cell repertoires in COVID-19. The method was immunoSEQ multiplex PCR; TCRdb's version includes in-frame clones alone and lacks a portion of them. The table records approximately 240,000 clones, about 86% of them present only once. Per germline, CDR1 SGDLS and CDR2 YYNGEE. This CDR3 spans 17 amino acids. V gave up 4 bases and J gave up 5 bases; unmatched junction bases: 15. The chain carries TRBV9 and TRBJ1-3; 7 bases agree with TRBD1. Sequencing was performed on PBMCs or T cells enriched from blood (not recorded which). This TCR came from a woman aged 45 to 65 in a cohort exposed to, infected with or recovered from COVID-19 (not recorded which). This CDR3 reads CASSPRIGGQQRNTIYF. The CDR3 region has the DNA TGTGCCAGCAGCCCTAGAATTGGGGGACAGCAGAGAAACACCATATATTTT.